Listed here are 5 T cell receptor beta chains from one sample, sequenced in a study of CD8 T cells in ankylosing spondylitis. MiXCR, run by TCRdb on the 5' RACE reads, gives a single entry per CDR3 protein. In the table there are tens of thousands of distinct CDR3 sequences, 10% of which are singletons. Sequenced material: blood, either unsorted or a sorted T cell fraction (not recorded which). All receptors derive from a male donor with ankylosing spondylitis or in good health (not recorded which).

Ten or more counts support this clonotype. V is TRBV7-8 and J is TRBJ2-7; 11 nucleotides align to TRBD2. The CDR3 is made up of 16 amino acids. The germline gives CDR1 SGHVS, CDR2 FQNEAQ. J was trimmed by 4 bases and V by 5 bases; bases with no gene match: 10. Here the CDR3 reads CASSVTTGLADYEQYF. DNA for the CDR3: TGTGCCAGCAGCGTAACAACGGGACTAGCGGATTACGAGCAGTACTTC.

There are a few counts of this clonotype. The chain couples TRBV29-1 to TRBJ2-2; D is unresolved. The V end was cut by 7 bases, the J end by 8 bases, with 11 bases between. CDR1 is SQVTM and CDR2 is ANQGSEA in the germline V gene. CDR3 length: 11 amino acids. This CDR3 reads CSAVRSGELFF. The DNA of the CDR3 is TGCAGCGCGGTCAGGTCTGGGGAGCTGTTTTTT.

In this sample, this clonotype turned up a few times. This chain joins TRBV12-3 or TRBV12-4 and TRBJ2-7; 12 bases fit TRBD2. V gave up 3 bases and J gave up 5 bases; unmatched junction bases: 2. The CDR3 has 14 residues. The CDR3 is CASSFRLAGDEQYF. CDR3 in DNA: TGTGCCAGCAGTTTTCGACTAGCGGGGGACGAGCAGTACTTC.

The table lists this clonotype with many counts. Written as DNA, the CDR3 is TGCGCCAGCAGCCCAAGGACTAGTAAGACCGACGAGCAGTACTTC. Translating it yields CASSPRTSKTDEQYF. This chain joins TRBV5-1 and TRBJ2-7; 7 bases map to TRBD2. The CDR3 is made up of 15 amino acids. Trimming cost V 4 bases and J 5 bases; bases outside gene matches: 12. CDR1 is SGHRS, CDR2 YFSETQ, per germline.

Many counts were recorded for this clonotype. V gene TRBV7-2 combines with J gene TRBJ1-4, with D possibly being TRBD1 (6 bases). Germline CDR1 and CDR2: SGHTA and FQGNSA. V was trimmed by 4 bases and J by 8 bases, leaving 17 bases between them. The CDR3 contains 15 residues. The CDR3 bases are TGTGCCAGCAGCTACCTGGGGGGGGGCGCGGAAAAACTGTTTTTT. Protein sequence: CASSYLGGGAEKLFF.